This TCR beta chain is from a study of monozygotic twins with cystic fibrosis. For the study at large: Libraries were built from three micrograms of fragmented DNA using 15 PCR cycles.

Whole-study findings and limits: The repertoire was suggested to be naive-dominated, clonality median around 0.0095. Monozygotic CF twins shared more identical nucleotide clonotypes than unrelated patients.

V dropped 10 bases and J dropped 2; count of bases not matched to a gene: 10. CDR3 size: 14 residues. CDR1 is MGHDK and CDR2 is SYGVNS in the germline V gene. As to this clone: Its target is not known.

Some clones are missing from TCRdb's copy, which holds only in-frame ones; the method was immunoSEQ multiplex PCR. Here the sample spans about 14,000 clones, approximately 92% being singletons. The TCR sequence derives from a girl between 2 and 10 years old with cystic fibrosis. The chain is built from TRBV25-1 and TRBJ2-5, with TRBD1 matching 7 bases. Sequenced: blood. The DNA of the CDR3 is TGTGCCACCGCCGACAGGGCGACTCAAGAGACCCAGTACTTC. Translation: CATADRATQETQYF.